This is a list of T cell receptor beta chains from one sample in a study of T cells in localized non-small cell lung cancer. Here immunoSEQ multiplex PCR was the method, and the copy in TCRdb shows in-frame clones only, minus some. The sample holds about 52,000 clones, 70% to 90% seen once. The material sequenced was PBMCs, taken before any cancer treatment. The source of these receptors is a female donor with stage II lung adenocarcinoma. The CDR3 runs from the conserved cysteine through the conserved F or W. Size values are once, few and many counts, or a class for expanded clones, and some rows have none.

abundance: .; v_gene: TRBV27; CDR3aa: CASSLRGPNQPQHF
abundance: .; v_gene: TRBV7-6; CDR3aa: CASSPPGAETQYF
abundance: .; v_gene: TRBV5-1; CDR3aa: CASSLSSRTYEQYF
abundance: .; v_gene: TRBV30; CDR3aa: CAWKGGAKGETQYF
abundance: .; v_gene: TRBV19; CDR3aa: CASTRSGEQGIHGYTF
abundance: .; v_gene: TRBV18; CDR3aa: CASSPLRGRGRTGELFF
abundance: .; v_gene: TRBV7-2; CDR3aa: CASSPSSLQETQYF
abundance: .; v_gene: TRBV27; CDR3aa: CASSLSTGNYGYTF
abundance: .; v_gene: TRBV18; CDR3aa: CASSPNVVINSPLHF
abundance: .; v_gene: TRBV7-9; CDR3aa: CASSFPGLNQPQHF
abundance: .; v_gene: TRBV19; CDR3aa: CASRSDRVGEGYTF
abundance: .; v_gene: TRBV5-1; CDR3aa: CASSLVQGLGTEAFF
abundance: .; v_gene: TRBV5-1; CDR3aa: CASRPSTGNTEAFF
abundance: once; v_gene: TRBV18; CDR3aa: CASSPPFENEKLFF
abundance: .; v_gene: TRBV11-1; CDR3aa: CASSPQRIEQYF
abundance: .; v_gene: TRBV5-1; CDR3aa: CASSSTVYGYTF
abundance: .; v_gene: TRBV5-1; CDR3aa: CASSPSTRPNTEAFF
abundance: .; v_gene: TRBV4-1; CDR3aa: CASSQHTGQGTYGYTF
abundance: .; v_gene: TRBV7-9; CDR3aa: CASSLGEGTGELFF
abundance: .; v_gene: TRBV11-2; CDR3aa: CASTSTGAGNTQYF
abundance: .; v_gene: TRBV14; CDR3aa: CASSHLTGAGEKLFF
abundance: few; v_gene: TRBV6-1; CDR3aa: CASKLRNTEAFF
abundance: .; v_gene: TRBV27; CDR3aa: CASSRDRLNTEAFF
abundance: .; v_gene: TRBV14; CDR3aa: CASSQVLAPLTQETQYF
abundance: once; v_gene: TRBV4-2; CDR3aa: CASSQDPAGGLMGIQYF
abundance: .; v_gene: TRBV18; CDR3aa: CASSPTGNYNEQFF
abundance: .; v_gene: TRBV6-5; CDR3aa: CASSQGVAGGREQYF
abundance: .; v_gene: TRBV11-1; CDR3aa: CASSLNPGETNYGYTF
abundance: .; v_gene: TRBV5-4; CDR3aa: CASSLSQGQGADTQYF
abundance: .; v_gene: TRBV27; CDR3aa: CASRIRGNNQPQHF
abundance: .; v_gene: TRBV27; CDR3aa: CASSFQGRDGYTF
abundance: .; v_gene: TRBV2; CDR3aa: CASSEFKRLATGELFF
abundance: .; v_gene: TRBV10-1; CDR3aa: CASSRGVEETQYF
abundance: .; v_gene: TRBV6-5; CDR3aa: CASSYLGNTEAFF
abundance: few; v_gene: TRBV29-1; CDR3aa: CSVVPGQGTEAFF